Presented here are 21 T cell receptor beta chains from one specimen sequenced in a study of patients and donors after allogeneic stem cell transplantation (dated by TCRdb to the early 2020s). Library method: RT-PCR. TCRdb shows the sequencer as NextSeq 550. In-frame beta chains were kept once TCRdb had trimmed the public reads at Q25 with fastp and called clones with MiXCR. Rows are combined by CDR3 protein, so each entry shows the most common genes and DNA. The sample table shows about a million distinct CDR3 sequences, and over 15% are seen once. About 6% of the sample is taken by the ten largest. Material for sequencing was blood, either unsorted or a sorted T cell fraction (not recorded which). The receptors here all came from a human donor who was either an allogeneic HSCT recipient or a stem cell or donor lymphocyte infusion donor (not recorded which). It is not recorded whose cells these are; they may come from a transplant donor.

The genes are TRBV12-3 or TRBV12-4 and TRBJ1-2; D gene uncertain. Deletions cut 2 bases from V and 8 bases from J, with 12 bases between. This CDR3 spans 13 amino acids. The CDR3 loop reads CASSLSQRRGYTF. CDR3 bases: TGTGCCAGCAGTTTATCCCAACGTCGAGGCTACACCTTC.

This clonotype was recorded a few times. The CDR3 DNA sequence: TGTGCCAGCAGGCGAGACTGGGGCTCCTACGAGCAGTACTTC. Translating it yields CASRRDWGSYEQYF. The chain joins TRBV6-1 to TRBJ2-7; D is ambiguous. CDR1 MNHNS and CDR2 SASEGT come from the germline V gene. The CDR3 spans 14 residues. V dropped 6 bases and J dropped 0 bases, with 12 bases sitting between them.

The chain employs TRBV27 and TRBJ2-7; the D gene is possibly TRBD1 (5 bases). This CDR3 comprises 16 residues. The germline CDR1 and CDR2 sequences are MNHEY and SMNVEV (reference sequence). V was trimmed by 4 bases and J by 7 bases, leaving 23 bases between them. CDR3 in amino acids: CASSSLGPSSGNEQYF. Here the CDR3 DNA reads TGTGCCAGCAGTTCTCTGGGGCCTTCATCAGGGAATGAGCAGTACTTC.

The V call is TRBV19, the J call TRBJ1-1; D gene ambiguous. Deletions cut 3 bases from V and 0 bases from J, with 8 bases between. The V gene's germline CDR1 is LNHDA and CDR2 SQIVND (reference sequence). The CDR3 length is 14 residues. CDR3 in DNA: TGTGCCAGTAGTATGTACAGCATGAACACTGAAGCTTTCTTT. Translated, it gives CASSMYSMNTEAFF.

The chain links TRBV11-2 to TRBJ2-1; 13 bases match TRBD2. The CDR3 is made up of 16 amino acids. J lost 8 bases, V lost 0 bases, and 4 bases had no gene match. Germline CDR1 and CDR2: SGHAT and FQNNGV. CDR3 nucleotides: TGTGCCAGCAGCTTAGATCGGACTAGCGGGGGACATGAGCAGTTCTTC. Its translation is CASSLDRTSGGHEQFF.

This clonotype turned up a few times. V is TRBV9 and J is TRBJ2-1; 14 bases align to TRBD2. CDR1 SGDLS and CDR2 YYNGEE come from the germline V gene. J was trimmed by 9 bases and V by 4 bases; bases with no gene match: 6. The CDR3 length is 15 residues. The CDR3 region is CASSLGLAGVGEQFF. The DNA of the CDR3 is TGTGCCAGCAGCCTGGGACTAGCGGGAGTTGGTGAGCAGTTCTTC.

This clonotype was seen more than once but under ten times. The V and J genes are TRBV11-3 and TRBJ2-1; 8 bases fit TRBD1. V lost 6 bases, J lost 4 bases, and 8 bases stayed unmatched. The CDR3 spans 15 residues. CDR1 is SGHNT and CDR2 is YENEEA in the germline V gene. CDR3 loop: CASSFRDRRYNEQFF. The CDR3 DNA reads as TGTGCCAGCAGTTTCCGGGACAGGAGATACAATGAGCAGTTCTTC.

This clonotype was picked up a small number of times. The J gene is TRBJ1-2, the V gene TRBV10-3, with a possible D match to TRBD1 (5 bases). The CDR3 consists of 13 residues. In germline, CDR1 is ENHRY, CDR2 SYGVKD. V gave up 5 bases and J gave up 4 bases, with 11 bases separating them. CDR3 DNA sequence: TGTGCCATCAGTCTTGACAGAACCTATGGCTACACCTTC. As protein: CAISLDRTYGYTF.

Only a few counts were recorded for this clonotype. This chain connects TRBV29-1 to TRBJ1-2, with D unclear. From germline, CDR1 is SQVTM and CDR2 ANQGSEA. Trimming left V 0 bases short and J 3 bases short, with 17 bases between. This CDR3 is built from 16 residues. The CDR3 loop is CSVEDSIFGSDYGYTF. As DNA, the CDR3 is TGCAGCGTTGAAGATTCGATCTTCGGTTCAGACTATGGCTACACCTTC.

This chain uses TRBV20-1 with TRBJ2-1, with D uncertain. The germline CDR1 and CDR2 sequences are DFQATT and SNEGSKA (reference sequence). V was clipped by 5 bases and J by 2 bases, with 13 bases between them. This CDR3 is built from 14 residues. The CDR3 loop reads CSAPDPKTYNEQFF. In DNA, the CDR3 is TGCAGTGCTCCGGACCCGAAGACCTACAATGAGCAGTTCTTC.

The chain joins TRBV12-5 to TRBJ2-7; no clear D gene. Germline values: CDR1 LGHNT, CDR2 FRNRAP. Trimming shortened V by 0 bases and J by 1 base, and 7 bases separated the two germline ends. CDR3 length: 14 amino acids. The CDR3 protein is CASGLVGMSYEQYF. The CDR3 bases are TGTGCTAGTGGTTTGGTAGGCATGTCCTACGAGCAGTACTTC. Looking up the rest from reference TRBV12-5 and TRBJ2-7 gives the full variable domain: DARVTQTPRHKVTEMGQEVTMRCQPILGHNTVFWYRQTMMQGLELLAYFRNRAPLDDSGMPKDRFSAEMPDATLATLKIQPSEPRDSAVYFCASGLVGMSYEQYFGPGTRLTVT.

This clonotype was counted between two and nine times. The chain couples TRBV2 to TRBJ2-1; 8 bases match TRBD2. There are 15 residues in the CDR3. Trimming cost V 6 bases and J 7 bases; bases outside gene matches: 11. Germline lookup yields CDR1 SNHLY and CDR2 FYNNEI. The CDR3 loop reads CASRISGKGGNEQFF. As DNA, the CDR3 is TGTGCCAGCAGAATTAGCGGGAAGGGGGGAAATGAGCAGTTCTTC.

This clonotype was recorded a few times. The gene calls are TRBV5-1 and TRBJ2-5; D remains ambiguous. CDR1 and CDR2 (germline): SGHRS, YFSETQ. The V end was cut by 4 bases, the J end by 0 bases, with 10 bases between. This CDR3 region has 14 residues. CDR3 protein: CASSRQQYQETQYF. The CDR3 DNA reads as TGCGCCAGCAGCCGCCAGCAGTACCAAGAGACCCAGTACTTC.

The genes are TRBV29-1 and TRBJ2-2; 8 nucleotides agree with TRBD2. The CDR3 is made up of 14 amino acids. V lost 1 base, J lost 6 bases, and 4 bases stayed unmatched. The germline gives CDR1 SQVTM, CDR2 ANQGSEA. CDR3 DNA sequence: TGCAGCGTTGAAGGAGCGGGAGTATCCGGGGAGCTGTTTTTT. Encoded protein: CSVEGAGVSGELFF.

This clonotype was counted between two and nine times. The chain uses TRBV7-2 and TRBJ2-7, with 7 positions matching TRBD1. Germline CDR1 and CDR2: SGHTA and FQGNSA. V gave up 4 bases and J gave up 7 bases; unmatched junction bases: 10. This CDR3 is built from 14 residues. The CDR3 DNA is TGTGCCAGCAGCTCGAACAGGGGAGTTGGAGAGCAGTACTTC. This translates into CASSSNRGVGEQYF.

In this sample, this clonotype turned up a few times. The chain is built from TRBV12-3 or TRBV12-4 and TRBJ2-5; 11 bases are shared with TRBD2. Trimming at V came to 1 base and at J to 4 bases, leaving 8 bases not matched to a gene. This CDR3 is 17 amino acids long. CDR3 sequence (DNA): TGTGCCAGCAGTTTAGAGGCGACTAGCGGGAACTCAGAGACCCAGTACTTC. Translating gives CASSLEATSGNSETQYF.

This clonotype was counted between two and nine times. The DNA of the CDR3 is TGTGCCAGCAGTGGGGCGGTGAACACTGAAGCTTTCTTT. It encodes CASSGAVNTEAFF. The V gene is TRBV6-6, the J gene TRBJ1-1; TRBD1 might be the D (5 bases). Germline V gene data show CDR1 as MNHNY and CDR2 as SVGAGI (reference sequence). Trimming pared 5 bases from V and 0 bases from J, leaving 7 bases between. The CDR3 totals 13 residues.

CDR3 in amino acids: CASSGSFLQETQYF. The CDR3 nucleotides are TGTGCCAGCAGCGGGAGTTTCCTCCAAGAGACCCAGTACTTC. The chain joins TRBV11-3 to TRBJ2-5, with D tentatively TRBD2 (5 bases). The germline V gene encodes CDR1 SGHNT and CDR2 YENEEA. Trimming shortened V by 5 bases and J by 1 base, and 11 bases separated the two germline ends. This CDR3 comprises 14 residues.

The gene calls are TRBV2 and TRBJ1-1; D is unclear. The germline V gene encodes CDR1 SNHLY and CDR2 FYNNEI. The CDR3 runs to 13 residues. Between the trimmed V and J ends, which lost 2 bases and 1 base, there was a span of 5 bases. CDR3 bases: TGTGCCAGCAGTGAACGACAGAACACTGAAGCTTTCTTT. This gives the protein CASSERQNTEAFF.

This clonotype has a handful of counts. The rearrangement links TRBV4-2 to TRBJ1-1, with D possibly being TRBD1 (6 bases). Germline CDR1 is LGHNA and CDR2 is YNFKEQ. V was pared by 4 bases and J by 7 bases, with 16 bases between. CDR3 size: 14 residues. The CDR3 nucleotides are TGTGCCAGCAGCCCTCAGGGGCTGCGGTATGAAGCTTTCTTT. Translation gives CASSPQGLRYEAFF.

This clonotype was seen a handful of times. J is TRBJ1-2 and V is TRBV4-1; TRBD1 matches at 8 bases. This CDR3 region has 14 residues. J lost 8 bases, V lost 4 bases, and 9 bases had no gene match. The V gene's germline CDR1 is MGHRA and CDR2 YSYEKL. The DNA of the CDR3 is TGCGCCAGCAGCCCGGGGGGGACAGGATACGGCTACACCTTC. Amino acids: CASSPGGTGYGYTF.